A single sample gave rise to the 16 T cell receptor beta chains below, sequenced in a study of beta chain features in type 1 diabetes. Expressed TCRB transcripts were sequenced, since all the RNA that had been isolated was reverse transcribed. The data were produced by immunoSEQ multiplex PCR, yet TCRdb's version contains in-frame clones alone and is incomplete. The sample has 900,000 or so clones; 17% are singletons. Sequences were obtained from naive CD4+ T cells from blood. The receptors come from a woman aged 18-29 years in good health.

The J gene is TRBJ2-7, the V gene TRBV15, with D uncertain. V shed 5 bases and J shed 3 bases, with 14 bases lying between them. CDR3 length: 14 amino acids. Germline V gives CDR1 LNHNV, CDR2 YYDKDF (reference sequence). The DNA of the CDR3 is TGTGCCACCAGCCGGACCTTGCCCAGCTACGAGCAGTACTTC. This translates into CATSRTLPSYEQYF.

This clone was picked up a small number of times. V and J are TRBV20-1 and TRBJ2-7, with 9 bases matching TRBD1. This CDR3 has 11 amino acids. CDR1 is DFQATT, CDR2 SNEGSKA, per germline (reference sequence). The V and J ends lost 6 bases and 6 bases, in that order; junction bases with no gene match: 3. The CDR3 DNA is TGCAGTGCGTCGACAGGGGGCGAGCAGTACTTC. It is translated as CSASTGGEQYF.

The V gene is TRBV28, the J gene TRBJ2-2, with D possibly called TRBD1 or TRBD2 (5 bases each). The germline V gene encodes CDR1 MDHEN and CDR2 SYDVKM. V dropped 8 bases and J dropped 7 bases, with 23 bases sitting between them. The CDR3 extends over 16 amino acids. For the CDR3, the DNA is TGTGCCAGCGTATCCGGGGCCCAACGACCTGGCGGGGAGCTGTTTTTT. It is translated as CASVSGAQRPGGELFF.

For the CDR3, the DNA is TGTGCCAGCAGCCCAAGGACAGGGGGGACGGAGACCCAGTACTTC. It encodes CASSPRTGGTETQYF. The V call is TRBV7-2, the J call TRBJ2-5, with TRBD1 identical over 10 bases. Germline loops: CDR1 SGHTA, CDR2 FQGNSA. V lost 5 bases, J lost 5 bases, and 8 bases stayed unmatched. CDR3 length equals 15 residues. Full variable domain (remainder filled in from reference TRBV7-2 and TRBJ2-5): GAGVSQSPSNKVTEKGKDVELRCDPISGHTALYWYRQSLGQGLEFLIYFQGNSAPDKSGLPSDRFSAERTGGSVSTLTIQRTQQEDSAVYLCASSPRTGGTETQYFGPGTRLLVL.

This clone was seen a few times. This chain connects TRBV5-5 to TRBJ2-3; tentatively, D is TRBD1 or TRBD2 (5 bases each). This CDR3 comprises 13 residues. Per the germline V gene, CDR1 is SGHKS and CDR2 is YYEKEE (reference sequence). Trimming removed 5 bases at V and 5 bases at J, with 12 bases between. The DNA of the CDR3 is TGTGCCAGCAGGGGGCGGACTCAAGATACGCAGTATTTT. Encoded protein: CASRGRTQDTQYF.

This clone was detected only a few times. The genes are TRBV18 and TRBJ2-7, with TRBD1 matching over 9 bases. Germline CDR1 KGHSH, CDR2 LQKENI. The CDR3 consists of 17 residues. V trimming: 3 bases; J trimming: 3 bases; junction bases outside the gene matches: 12. The CDR3 DNA reads TGTGCCAGCTCACCGGGACAGGGAGTTTTAATAGACTACGAGCAGTACTTC. It codes for CASSPGQGVLIDYEQYF.

The chain joins TRBV7-9 to TRBJ1-1, with 7 bases fitting TRBD1. Germline V gene data show CDR1 as SEHNR and CDR2 as FQNEAQ (reference sequence). Losses at the gene ends were 2 bases for V and 4 bases for J; bases not matched to a gene: 16. The CDR3 length is 18 residues. CDR3 amino acids: CASSLMGTDWTGITEAFF. CDR3 bases: TGTGCCAGCAGCTTAATGGGGACAGACTGGACGGGAATCACTGAAGCTTTCTTT.

The V and J genes are TRBV7-2 and TRBJ1-2; the match to TRBD1 covers 7 bases. This CDR3 is built from 18 residues. The J segment lost 2 bases and the V segment lost 4 bases, leaving 16 bases of the junction unmatched. Germline V lookup: CDR1 SGHTA, CDR2 FQGNSA. CDR3 bases: TGTGCCAGCAGCTCCCGGGGAGGGGGCAGCATACTAAACTATGGCTACACCTTC. Its protein is CASSSRGGGSILNYGYTF.

This chain uses TRBV28 with TRBJ2-1, with D maybe TRBD1 (5 bases). The CDR3 has 12 residues. The V gene lost 8 bases and the J gene lost 10 bases, with 15 bases spanning the gap. The germline gives CDR1 MDHEN, CDR2 SYDVKM. CDR3 sequence (DNA): TGTGCCAGCGCCTCTGCTTGGACAGAGCAGTTCTTC. It encodes CASASAWTEQFF.

This clone was detected many times. The chain uses TRBV7-9 and TRBJ1-1; TRBD1 aligns across 10 bases. The V gene end was trimmed by 8 bases and the J gene end by 3 bases; junction bases not matched to a gene: 3. Germline V CDR1 and CDR2: SEHNR, FQNEAQ (reference sequence). The CDR3 has 13 amino acids. The CDR3: CASGGTGDTEAFF. CDR3 bases: TGTGCCAGCGGAGGGACAGGGGACACTGAAGCTTTCTTT. The whole variable domain, remainder taken from reference TRBV7-9 and TRBJ1-1, is DTGVSQNPRHKITKRGQNVTFRCDPISEHNRLYWYRQTLGQGPEFLTYFQNEAQLEKSRLLSDRFSAERPKGSFSTLEIQRTEQGDSAMYLCASGGTGDTEAFFGQGTRLTVV.

In this sample, this clone turned up a few times. The chain links TRBV5-8 to TRBJ2-1, with 9 bases fitting TRBD1. The germline CDR1 and CDR2 sequences are SGHTS and YDEGEE. The CDR3 is made up of 16 amino acids. Germline trimming cut 7 bases from V and 8 bases from J; bases unmatched to any gene: 16. The CDR3 sequence is CASATGVWTGEHEQFF. The CDR3 DNA follows: TGTGCCAGCGCTACCGGGGTGTGGACAGGGGAGCATGAGCAGTTCTTC.

The chain combines TRBV10-3 with TRBJ2-7; 16 nucleotides agree with TRBD2. With 6 bases clipped from V and 3 bases from J, the junction kept 5 bases outside the gene matches. This CDR3 comprises 16 residues. CDR1 and CDR2 from the germline V gene are ENHRY and SYGVKD. CDR3 nucleotides: TGTGCCATCAGGGCGGGACTAGCGGGAGGGGACTACGAGCAGTACTTC. Residues: CAIRAGLAGGDYEQYF.

This clone appeared many times. The rearrangement uses TRBV28 and TRBJ2-4; D might be TRBD1 or TRBD2, each matching 5 bases. The germline gives CDR1 MDHEN, CDR2 SYDVKM. The V gene lost 5 bases and the J gene lost 15 bases, with 20 bases spanning the gap. The CDR3 runs to 13 residues. Written as DNA, the CDR3 is TGTGCCAGCAGTGTAGCGCAGGGCCCGTTTCGGTACTTC. Its translation is CASSVAQGPFRYF.

This clone was recorded a few times. This chain joins TRBV10-3 and TRBJ2-3, with D perhaps matching TRBD1 (6 bases). V lost 3 bases and J lost 4, with 11 bases in between. Germline V CDR1 and CDR2: ENHRY, SYGVKD. The CDR3 consists of 14 residues. The CDR3 DNA sequence: TGTGCCATCAGTGAACGTCAGGGGTCAGATACGCAGTATTTT. This gives the protein CAISERQGSDTQYF.

The rearrangement links TRBV28 to TRBJ1-1; 8 nucleotides align to TRBD1. This CDR3 has 13 amino acids. The V and J ends lost 4 bases and 8 bases, in that order; junction bases with no gene match: 6. The V gene's germline CDR1 is MDHEN and CDR2 SYDVKM. In DNA, the CDR3 is TGTGCCAGCAGTTATCAGGGGGCGAGGGAAGCTTTCTTT. Encoded protein: CASSYQGAREAFF.

The chain joins TRBV29-1 to TRBJ2-3; 7 positions agree with TRBD2. This CDR3 comprises 15 residues. CDR1 SQVTM and CDR2 ANQGSEA come from the germline V gene. J gave up 0 bases and V 4 bases, and 7 bases lay outside the gene matches. The CDR3 region has the DNA TGCAGCGTTGCGTTAACTAGCGAAAGCACAGATACGCAGTATTTT. It is translated as CSVALTSESTDTQYF.